A selection of T cell receptor beta chains follows, all from one sample in a study of T cells after yellow fever vaccination. In TCRdb, the 5' RACE reads were re-called with MiXCR into one record per CDR3 protein. In the table there are about 340,000 distinct CDR3 sequences, around 12% of which are singletons. Sequencing was performed on CD4+ T cells sorted from PBMCs, taken 15 days after the yellow fever booster vaccination. Every receptor here comes from a man in his late teens or twenties who received the YFV17D yellow fever vaccine. The CDR3 runs from the conserved cysteine through the conserved F or W. Each record gives: J gene, V gene, D gene, clone size, CDR3 protein, CDR3 DNA. The D gene is left open where the match is weak. The size of a clone is reported for some rows only, either as once, few or many, or as a class for expanded clones.

TRBJ1-1,TRBV6-2/TRBV6-3,NA,NA,CASSSRRQVIFKNTEAFF,TGTGCCAGCAGTTCTAGGCGGCAGGTCATTTTCAAGAACACTGAAGCTTTCTTT
TRBJ2-5,TRBV7-2,NA,many,CASSLQSGLETQYF,TGTGCCAGCAGCTTACAGAGTGGCCTAGAGACCCAGTACTTC
TRBJ2-2,TRBV2,NA,few,CASSEGWGLVNTGELFF,TGTGCCAGCAGTGAAGGGTGGGGACTCGTAAACACCGGGGAGCTGTTTTTT
TRBJ2-2,TRBV5-6,NA,few,CASSWGPTGPGELFF,TGTGCCAGCAGCTGGGGCCCCACAGGGCCCGGGGAGCTGTTTTTT
TRBJ1-1,TRBV7-2,NA,few,CASSFTQGYTEAFF,TGTGCCAGCAGTTTTACACAGGGATACACTGAAGCTTTCTTT
TRBJ2-5,TRBV6-6,TRBD1,few,CASSYSQGETQYF,TGTGCCAGCAGTTACTCACAGGGGGAGACCCAGTACTTC
TRBJ1-2,TRBV7-8,NA,once,CASSLAAGGYTF,TGTGCCAGCAGCTTAGCTGCCGGGGGCTACACCTTC
TRBJ2-5,TRBV5-1,NA,NA,CASSLLGGPAGETQYF,TGCGCCAGCAGCTTGTTGGGAGGACCCGCGGGGGAGACCCAGTACTTC
TRBJ2-3,TRBV7-9,TRBD1,many,CASSRQGARDTQYF,TGTGCCAGCAGTCGACAGGGGGCCAGAGATACGCAGTATTTT
TRBJ2-2,TRBV24-1,NA,NA,CATAGPDTGELFF,TGTGCCACCGCCGGTCCAGACACCGGGGAGCTGTTTTTT
TRBJ1-3,TRBV5-1,NA,NA,CASSKEPGNTIYF,TGCGCCAGCAGCAAAGAGCCTGGAAACACCATATATTTT
TRBJ2-5,TRBV6-6,NA,few,CASSYSEMGNRKTQYF,TGTGCCAGCAGCTACAGCGAAATGGGTAATAGAAAGACCCAGTACTTC
TRBJ2-5,TRBV20-1,TRBD2,many,CSARDLAGIETQYF,TGCAGTGCTAGAGATCTAGCGGGGATAGAGACCCAGTACTTC
TRBJ1-1,TRBV20-1,NA,many,CSARGWERNTEAFF,TGCAGTGCTAGAGGCTGGGAAAGGAACACTGAAGCTTTCTTT
TRBJ2-7,TRBV7-2,NA,NA,CASSPISGYEQYF,TGTGCCAGCAGCCCCATCTCGGGCTACGAGCAGTACTTC
TRBJ1-2,TRBV2,NA,NA,CASSPVGQSYGYTF,TGTGCCAGCAGTCCGGTAGGACAGAGCTATGGCTACACCTTC
TRBJ2-1,TRBV5-1,TRBD1,NA,CASSWTLQGNEQFF,TGCGCCAGCAGCTGGACACTACAGGGGAATGAGCAGTTCTTC
TRBJ2-5,TRBV5-1,NA,NA,CASSSNPVGPETQYF,TGCGCCAGCAGCTCCAACCCAGTGGGTCCGGAGACCCAGTACTTC
TRBJ2-3,TRBV20-1,TRBD2,NA,CSATVAGGTDTQYF,TGCAGTGCTACGGTGGCGGGGGGCACAGATACGCAGTATTTT
TRBJ2-3,TRBV24-1,NA,few,CATSDVREDNSDTQYF,TGTGCCACCAGTGATGTCCGGGAAGACAACTCAGATACGCAGTATTTT
TRBJ2-5,TRBV12-3/TRBV12-4,NA,NA,CASSGGRVETQYF,TGTGCCAGCAGTGGGGGGCGTGTGGAGACCCAGTACTTC
TRBJ2-5,TRBV4-3,TRBD2,few,CASSQGSSGGAQETQYF,TGCGCCAGCAGCCAAGGATCTAGCGGGGGAGCCCAAGAGACCCAGTACTTC
TRBJ2-2,TRBV7-8,NA,few,CASSLKRNTGELFF,TGTGCCAGCAGCTTAAAGAGGAACACCGGGGAGCTGTTTTTT
TRBJ1-3,TRBV6-6,NA,NA,CASSPRIGNTIYF,TGTGCCAGCAGTCCCCGGATAGGAAACACCATATATTTT
TRBJ1-6,TRBV3-1,NA,NA,CASSPDSSNSPLHF,TGTGCCAGCAGCCCCGACAGTTCTAATTCACCCCTCCACTTT
TRBJ2-3,TRBV3-1,TRBD2,NA,CASSSVGTSGTDTQYF,TGTGCCAGCAGCTCAGTCGGGACTAGCGGCACAGATACGCAGTATTTT